This TCR beta chain was recovered during a study of blood T cell repertoires in COVID-19. At the level of the study: Acute-phase and convalescent COVID-19 samples originated in the United States, Italy and Spain. PBMCs, B-cell-depleted T cells, or T cells were the source of the cDNA or gDNA that made up the material.

Those enrolled in Seattle joined during active infection and were followed longitudinally afterward. This CDR3 comprises 14 residues. V was cut by 2 bases and J by 4 bases, with 11 bases left in between. Germline V gene sequence: CDR1 LGHDT, CDR2 YNNKEL (reference sequence). In the original processing: The authors estimated nucleated cell counts from reference gene primer amplification. Clones were read by immunoSEQ multiplex PCR, and TCRdb kept only the in-frame ones, dropping some. The V and J calls and the clone size are those of that table, but D and trimming were determined from the DNA. The table lists around 250,000 clones, 75% to 90% of them singletons.

Material: peripheral blood. The rearrangement joins TRBV3-1 (or the pseudogene TRBV3-2) to TRBJ1-1; possibly TRBD1 for D (5 bases). This TCR derives from a woman between 70 and 85 years old with COVID-19, enrolled during active disease. CDR3 region: CASSQSGRATEAFF. CDR3 sequence (DNA): TGTGCCAGCAGCCAATCGGGCAGGGCCACTGAAGCTTTCTTT.